This paragraph reports one T cell receptor beta chain. The record originates from a study of blood T cell repertoires in COVID-19. Looking at the study overall: Sources were T cells, B-cell-depleted T cells, or PBMCs; the material itself was cDNA or gDNA.

Cohort assignment relied on participant-reported clinical history. In Cohort 3, a recovered donor had either two negative PCRs, clearance, or symptom resolution. The germline gives CDR1 SGHRS, CDR2 YFSETQ. V lost 1 base and J lost 4; bases outside the gene matches: 2. This CDR3 spans 14 amino acids. Sequencing used immunoSEQ multiplex PCR; TCRdb keeps in-frame clones, though not all of them. The repertoire holds about 200,000 clones, with about 87% as singletons. The sequenced material came from PBMCs or T cells enriched from blood (not recorded which). The origin of this receptor is a man between 25 and 39 years old who had recovered from COVID-19. This rearrangement joins TRBV5-1 to TRBJ2-1; TRBD2 agrees at 7 bases. The CDR3 region has the DNA TGCGCCAGCAGCTTGAAGCGGGGATACAATGAGCAGTTCTTC. Translated, it gives CASSLKRGYNEQFF.